This is a list of T cell receptor beta chains from one sample in a study of blood T cell repertoires in COVID-19. Sequenced by immunoSEQ multiplex PCR; TCRdb stores in-frame clones only, minus some. The sample gives around 250,000 clones, about 80% of which show up once; about 1.9% is in the top ten. Material for sequencing was peripheral blood. The receptors originated from a woman aged 80 or over with acute or convalescent COVID-19. Each CDR3 is given with its conserved first and last residue. D genes are given only for firm matches. Expanded clones are given a class, and other clones once, few, many or no size at all.

J gene	clone size	V gene	D gene	CDR3 DNA	CDR3 protein
TRBJ2-5	NA	TRBV19	NA	TGTGCCAGTAGTTCCCCCTCGTGGGGGCGGGAGACCCAGTACTTC	CASSSPSWGRETQYF
TRBJ1-5	NA	TRBV5-1	NA	TGCGCCAGCAGCTTGGGGGGGCCTCGCCAGCCCCAGCATTTT	CASSLGGPRQPQHF
TRBJ1-1	few	TRBV3-1/TRBV3-2	TRBD1	TGTGCCAGCAGCCAAACTGACAGGGCCCCAAACACTGAAGCTTTCTTT	CASSQTDRAPNTEAFF
TRBJ1-3	NA	TRBV2	NA	TGTGCCAGCAGCGAACAGGGCTCTGGAAACACCATATATTTT	CASSEQGSGNTIYF
TRBJ2-7	NA	TRBV6-2/TRBV6-3	TRBD1	TGTGCCAGCAGTTACTCCAGACAGGGTCGGGACGAGCAGTACTTC	CASSYSRQGRDEQYF
TRBJ1-1	few	TRBV6-5	TRBD1	TGTGCCGCCTACAGGGGAGGTAAAACTGAAGCTTTCTTT	CAAYRGGKTEAFF
TRBJ1-2	once	TRBV7-9	TRBD1	TGTGCCAGCAGCTATACAGGGGGCGGTGGTGGCTACACCTTC	CASSYTGGGGGYTF
TRBJ1-1	NA	TRBV19	TRBD1	TGTGCCAGTACCAGAGACAGGGGGCTGAACACTGAAGCTTTCTTT	CASTRDRGLNTEAFF
TRBJ1-5	few	TRBV2	NA	TGTGCCAGCCGGCAGGGTCCCAATCAGCCCCAGCATTTT	CASRQGPNQPQHF
TRBJ1-6	NA	TRBV10-3	NA	TGTGCCATCAGTGACGTTCGAGACAATTATAATTCACCCCTCCACTTT	CAISDVRDNYNSPLHF
TRBJ2-2	NA	TRBV6-5	NA	TGTGCCAGCAGGCCCCCCTATGACACCGGGGAGCTGTTTTTT	CASRPPYDTGELFF
TRBJ2-7	NA	TRBV11-2	NA	TGTGCCAGCAGCTTAGATGTGGCAGGGGTCTACGAGCAGTACTTC	CASSLDVAGVYEQYF
TRBJ1-2	NA	TRBV7-9	NA	TGTGCCAGCAGCTTAGTTGAGACAGCCTATGGCTACACCTTC	CASSLVETAYGYTF
TRBJ2-5	NA	TRBV20-1	TRBD1	TGCAGTGCGAGTCTCACCGGGACAGGGGTAGAGACCCAGTACTTC	CSASLTGTGVETQYF
TRBJ2-1	NA	TRBV2	TRBD1	TGTGCCAGCAGTGCTATCCGGGACAGGGAGTTCTTC	CASSAIRDREFF
TRBJ1-6	NA	TRBV6-5	NA	TGTGCCAGCAGTTACGCAGGGATTAATTCACCCCTCCACTTT	CASSYAGINSPLHF
TRBJ2-3	NA	TRBV7-3	NA	TGTGCCAGCAGCCCCGACATGGATACGCAGTATTTT	CASSPDMDTQYF
TRBJ2-3	NA	TRBV5-1	NA	TGCGCCAGCAGCAAGAAGATCGGCGCGGGATCTGCAGATACGCAGTATTTT	CASSKKIGAGSADTQYF
TRBJ2-1	NA	TRBV27	NA	TGTGCCAGCAGTTTAGCCCTAGGAGGATGGAATGAGCAGTTCTTC	CASSLALGGWNEQFF
TRBJ2-2	NA	TRBV14	NA	TGTGCCAGCAGCCGGGCCCTGTTCCCCGGGGAGCTGTTTTTT	CASSRALFPGELFF
TRBJ2-1	NA	TRBV19	NA	TGTGCCAGTAGTATAGAGTTTTCGGGTAGTGAGCAGTTCTTC	CASSIEFSGSEQFF
TRBJ1-6	NA	TRBV18	NA	TGTGCCAGCTCCCTTGGGACGGCGGGGAATTCACCCCTCCACTTT	CASSLGTAGNSPLHF
TRBJ2-2	NA	TRBV7-2	TRBD2	TGTGCCAGCAGCTTAGTAGCCACTAGCGGTCGCACCGGGGAGCTGTTTTTT	CASSLVATSGRTGELFF
TRBJ2-7	NA	TRBV3-1/TRBV3-2	TRBD1	TGTGCCAGCAGCCGCACGGGACAGGGGCTCCACGAGCAGTACTTC	CASSRTGQGLHEQYF
TRBJ2-6	NA	TRBV7-2	NA	TGTGCCAGCAGCTTAGCTTCGGGAGCTGGGGCCAACGTCCTGACTTTC	CASSLASGAGANVLTF
TRBJ2-5	NA	TRBV18	TRBD2	TGTGCCAGCTCAGGGCTAGCGGGGCAAGAGACCCAGTACTTC	CASSGLAGQETQYF
TRBJ2-2	NA	TRBV11-1	NA	TGTGCCAGCAGCTTTGAAGGACTTAACACCGGGGAGCTGTTTTTT	CASSFEGLNTGELFF
TRBJ2-4	NA	TRBV2	NA	TGTGCCAGCCAGGGATGGCAAAACATTCAGTACTTC	CASQGWQNIQYF
TRBJ2-1	NA	TRBV7-8	TRBD2	TGTGCCAGCAGCCCCACCACTAGCGCTAGCTCCTACAATGAGCAGTTCTTC	CASSPTTSASSYNEQFF
TRBJ1-5	NA	TRBV12-5	TRBD1	TGTGCTAGTGGTAGAACAGGGGGAGGGGGCAATCAGCCCCAGCATTTT	CASGRTGGGGNQPQHF
TRBJ1-1	NA	TRBV2	TRBD1	TGTGCCAGCAGTGAAAGAACACAGGGGGGGGACACTGAAGCTTTCTTT	CASSERTQGGDTEAFF
TRBJ2-5	NA	TRBV5-1	TRBD2	TGCGCCAGCAGCTTATTAGCGGGAGTTAAGGGGGAGACCCAGTACTTC	CASSLLAGVKGETQYF
TRBJ1-2	once	TRBV3-1/TRBV3-2	TRBD1	TGTGCCAGCAGCCTCCGGGACAGGGTTTCTGGCTACACCTTC	CASSLRDRVSGYTF
TRBJ1-2	few	TRBV6-5	TRBD1	TGTGCCAGCAGTCGACAGGGATCCGATGGCTACACCTTC	CASSRQGSDGYTF
TRBJ1-3	NA	TRBV10-3	NA	TGTGCCATCAGTGATTTCGGGGGGCCGGGAAACACCATATATTTT	CAISDFGGPGNTIYF
TRBJ2-7	few	TRBV27	NA	TGTGCCAGCAGCCCGGGAGTCCTGTACGAGCAGTACTTC	CASSPGVLYEQYF
TRBJ1-3	NA	TRBV4-1	TRBD1	TGCGCCAGCAGCCAAGGGGGACAGACTGGAAACACCATATATTTT	CASSQGGQTGNTIYF
TRBJ1-2	NA	TRBV6-5	NA	TGTGCCAGCAGTTACGGGAGAGCTAACTATGGCTACACCTTC	CASSYGRANYGYTF
TRBJ2-7	NA	TRBV2	NA	TGTGCCAGCAGTTCCCAGACACTCTACGAGCAGTACTTC	CASSSQTLYEQYF
TRBJ2-3	NA	TRBV19	NA	TGTGCCAGTAGCACAGGGATCCGCACAGATACGCAGTATTTT	CASSTGIRTDTQYF
TRBJ2-1	NA	TRBV7-2	TRBD1	TGTGCCAGCAGCGCCTGGGACAGGGGGCTTGGTGAGCAGTTCTTC	CASSAWDRGLGEQFF
TRBJ2-6	NA	TRBV18	NA	TGTGCCACGAGGGGGGGCGACTTCACTGGGGCCAACGTCCTGACTTTC	CATRGGDFTGANVLTF
TRBJ2-5	NA	TRBV7-9	TRBD2	TGTGCCAGCAGCCTTAGCGGGGGGGCATGGGAGACCCAGTACTTC	CASSLSGGAWETQYF
TRBJ2-1	NA	TRBV5-1	TRBD2	TGCGCCAGCAGGTCTGCGGGAGATATCTACAATGAGCAGTTCTTC	CASRSAGDIYNEQFF
TRBJ2-5	NA	TRBV5-4	NA	TGTGCCAGCAGCTCCGCAGGGTCCCCCCAAGAGACCCAGTACTTC	CASSSAGSPQETQYF
TRBJ2-3	NA	TRBV5-8	TRBD2	TGTGCCAGCAGCCCTCGACTAGCGGGGATGGCCGATACGCAGTATTTT	CASSPRLAGMADTQYF
TRBJ2-7	NA	TRBV7-2	TRBD1	TGTGCCAGCAGCTCCCGGGACAGAGACTACGAGCAGTACTTC	CASSSRDRDYEQYF
TRBJ1-3	NA	TRBV7-2	NA	TGTGCCAGCAGCCCGACAACGAGCTCTGGAAACACCATATATTTT	CASSPTTSSGNTIYF
TRBJ2-1	NA	TRBV3-1/TRBV3-2	TRBD2	TGTGCCAGCAGCCCCCCGGGACTAGCGGATTACAATGAGCAGTTCTTC	CASSPPGLADYNEQFF
TRBJ2-3	NA	TRBV20-1	TRBD2	TGCAGTGCTAGTGGTGGGGGAGGGTGGCACAGGGATACGCAGTATTTT	CSASGGGGWHRDTQYF
TRBJ1-3	NA	TRBV5-1	NA	TGCGCCAGCAGCTCGACAGGCCCGAGCTCTGGAAACACCATATATTTT	CASSSTGPSSGNTIYF
TRBJ1-1	NA	TRBV19	NA	TGTGCCAGTAAATTGACAGGATCAGTGGGCACTGAAGCTTTCTTT	CASKLTGSVGTEAFF
TRBJ1-2	NA	TRBV4-2	NA	TGTGCCAGCAGCCTCACGCACGGGAATAACTATGGCTACACCTTC	CASSLTHGNNYGYTF
TRBJ2-2	once	TRBV5-1	TRBD2	TGCGCCAGCAGCTTGGATCTAGCGGGGGTCACCGGGGAGCTGTTTTTT	CASSLDLAGVTGELFF
TRBJ1-4	few	TRBV28	NA	TGTGCCAGCAGGGGACCCGGGGGGGGACTGTTTTTT	CASRGPGGGLFF
TRBJ2-1	once	TRBV5-4	TRBD2	TGTGCCAGCAGCCCGAAAGGTCCGCGGGAGTCCCATGAGCAGTTCTTC	CASSPKGPRESHEQFF
TRBJ2-1	NA	TRBV5-1	TRBD2	TGCGCCAGCAGTCGGACTAGCGGTCACAATGAGCAGTTCTTC	CASSRTSGHNEQFF
TRBJ2-1	NA	TRBV4-2	TRBD2	TGTGCCAGCAGCCAAGACCCCCCTAGCGGAACCTACAATGAGCAGTTCTTC	CASSQDPPSGTYNEQFF